One sample yielded the 25 T cell receptor beta chains listed below, sequenced in a study of control samples from healthy donors and cancer patients (dated by TCRdb to the early 2020s). The library came from the immunoSEQ multiplex PCR assay. Held by TCRdb, this immuneACCESS table contains in-frame sequences only and omits some clones. Under half of the omission traces to an unresolved V gene where checked; the cause of the rest is unknown. This sample holds under 200,000 clones; around nine tenths were observed only once. The ten largest clones capture approximately 0.7% of the sample. Source material: blood. The receptors come from a woman aged 25 to 39 in good health.

The chain combines TRBV25-1 with TRBJ2-3; 9 bases match TRBD1. Trimming removed 10 bases from V and 3 bases from J; junction bases left unmatched: 5. CDR3 length equals 13 residues. Per germline, CDR1 MGHDK and CDR2 SYGVNS. The CDR3 DNA reads TGTGCCACCCGGGACAGGGTTACAGATACGCAGTATTTT. Translating it yields CATRDRVTDTQYF.

The genes are TRBV21-1 and TRBJ1-4; TRBD1 is the table's D call and was not checked against the DNA. TRBV21-1 is listed as a pseudogene. This CDR3 contains 16 residues. The chain's CDR3 is CASSSRDRGLYEKLFF. CDR3 sequence (DNA): TGTGCCAGCAGCTCAAGGGACAGGGGGCTATATGAAAAACTGTTTTTT.

The chain couples TRBV2 to TRBJ1-2; no reliable D call. Looked up from germline, CDR1 is SNHLY and CDR2 is FYNNEI. There are 12 residues in the CDR3. With 11 bases removed from V and 0 bases from J, the gap between germline ends came to 10 bases. The CDR3 loop reads CARSVSNYGYTF. For the CDR3, the DNA is TGTGCCCGTTCGGTTTCTAACTATGGCTACACCTTC.

The rearrangement uses TRBV28 and TRBJ2-2; perhaps TRBD1 as D (6 bases). The germline gives CDR1 MDHEN, CDR2 SYDVKM. The CDR3 is 15 amino acids. Trimming left V 6 bases short and J 3 bases short, with 14 bases between. The CDR3, as DNA: TGTGCCAGCAGCCTCTCGGGACATTACACCGGGGAGCTGTTTTTT. Translation gives CASSLSGHYTGELFF.

The chain is built from TRBV29-1 and TRBJ2-1; possibly TRBD2 for D (6 bases). CDR1 and CDR2 from the germline V gene are SQVTM and ANQGSEA. V was pared by 7 bases and J by 5 bases, with 18 bases between. This CDR3 is built from 14 residues. The CDR3 sequence is CSARGWGLNNEQFF. The CDR3 DNA reads as TGCAGCGCTAGGGGTTGGGGACTGAACAATGAGCAGTTCTTC.

The V and J genes are TRBV7-9 and TRBJ2-1; D gene unclear. Germline V gene lookup returns CDR1 SEHNR and CDR2 FQNEAQ (reference sequence). V shed 1 base and J shed 7 bases, with 14 bases lying between them. CDR3 length: 15 residues. The CDR3 DNA is TGTGCCAGCAGCTTAGGACAAGCCAAGGGAAATGAGCAGTTCTTC. Its protein is CASSLGQAKGNEQFF.

This chain connects TRBV6-5 to TRBJ2-5, with D unresolved. Germline-derived CDR1 and CDR2 are MNHEY and SVGAGI. Trimming shortened V by 3 bases and J by 2 bases, and 10 bases separated the two germline ends. This CDR3 has 14 residues. CDR3 coding DNA: TGTGCCAGCAGTTATGGCAGGCGGCAAGAGACCCAGTACTTC. This encodes CASSYGRRQETQYF.

The V gene is TRBV3-1 (or the pseudogene TRBV3-2), the J gene TRBJ2-7; 9 bases agree with TRBD1. CDR1 is LGHDT, CDR2 YNNKEL, per germline (reference sequence). The junction had 9 bases not matched to a gene; V was cut back by 1 base and J by 2 bases. This CDR3 contains 17 residues. The CDR3 here is CASSQGGLRDRAYEQYF. The CDR3 DNA sequence: TGTGCCAGCAGCCAAGGGGGGCTGCGGGACAGGGCCTACGAGCAGTACTTC.

The CDR3 nucleotides read TGTGCCAGAAGCCCAACCGAGGGCCACGAGCAGTACTTC. Translating gives CARSPTEGHEQYF. The chain couples TRBV5-3 to TRBJ2-7; possibly TRBD2 for D (5 bases). TRBV5-3 qualifies as an ORF whose function is uncertain. V was cut by 4 bases and J by 5 bases, with 13 bases left in between. There are 13 residues in the CDR3.

The chain recombines TRBV14 with TRBJ1-1; TRBD1 might be the D (6 bases). V was pared by 1 base and J by 6 bases, with 9 bases between. CDR1 is SGHDN, CDR2 FVKESK, per germline. This CDR3 comprises 13 residues. Written as DNA, the CDR3 is TGTGCCAGCAGCCAAGGTGGGGGCCCTGAAGCTTTCTTT. Translating it yields CASSQGGGPEAFF. The variable domain in full, with the rest retrieved from reference TRBV14 and TRBJ1-1, is EAGVTQFPSHSVIEKGQTVTLRCDPISGHDNLYWYRRVMGKEIKFLLHFVKESKQDESGMPNNRFLAERTGGTYSTLKVQPAELEDSGVYFCASSQGGGPEAFFGQGTRLTVV.

In regard to this clone: At one end, the junction sequence differs from germline, possibly due to a read error. The rearrangement uses TRBV6-5 and TRBJ1-1; 8 bases fit TRBD1. Germline V lookup: CDR1 MNHEY, CDR2 SVGAGI. The CDR3 is made up of 14 amino acids. Written as DNA, the CDR3 is TGTGCCAGCAGTGACTCAGGGGGCGCGAATGAAGCTTTCTTT. Translating it yields CASSDSGGANEAFF.

The V and J genes are TRBV6-5 and TRBJ1-1; D unresolved. CDR1 and CDR2 (germline): MNHEY, SVGAGI. The CDR3 runs to 12 residues. V lost 6 bases and J lost 10, with 15 bases in between. The CDR3 sequence: CASRTFIPGAFF. CDR3 coding DNA: TGTGCCAGCAGGACTTTTATCCCTGGAGCTTTCTTT.

This chain uses TRBV2 with TRBJ2-5, with 8 nucleotides matching TRBD2. V lost 7 bases to trimming and J lost 3 bases; unmatched junction nucleotides: 7. CDR1 SNHLY and CDR2 FYNNEI come from the germline V gene. There are 14 residues in the CDR3. The CDR3: CASTSSGRKETQYF. Written as DNA, the CDR3 is TGTGCCAGCACCTCTAGCGGGCGGAAAGAGACCCAGTACTTC.

This clone has only one observation. This chain connects TRBV29-1 to TRBJ2-2, with 11 bases fitting TRBD2. Germline values: CDR1 SQVTM, CDR2 ANQGSEA. The CDR3 loop spans 16 amino acids. V lost 6 bases and J lost 4; bases outside the gene matches: 10. In nucleotides, the CDR3 is TGCAGCGTGACGATAGCGGGAGGGCCGGGCACCGGGGAGCTGTTTTTT. Translation gives CSVTIAGGPGTGELFF.

The chain is built from TRBV27 and TRBJ2-1; maybe TRBD1 (5 bases). The CDR3 is made up of 14 amino acids. Trimming shortened V by 4 bases and J by 5 bases, and 12 bases separated the two germline ends. Germline CDR1 MNHEY, CDR2 SMNVEV (reference sequence). CDR3 amino acids: CASSWGPSHNEQFF. The CDR3 DNA reads TGTGCCAGCAGTTGGGGCCCCAGTCACAATGAGCAGTTCTTC.

This sequence joins TRBV28 and TRBJ2-6, with D tentatively TRBD1 (6 bases). Germline V gene data show CDR1 as MDHEN and CDR2 as SYDVKM. V was clipped by 4 bases and J by 0 bases, with 7 bases between them. The CDR3 length is 15 residues. In DNA, the CDR3 is TGTGCCAGCAGTTCACAGGGCTCTGGGGCCAACGTCCTGACTTTC. It codes for CASSSQGSGANVLTF. Supplemented by reference TRBV28 and TRBJ2-6, the full variable domain reads DVKVTQSSRYLVKRTGEKVFLECVQDMDHENMFWYRQDPGLGLRLIYFSYDVKMKEKGDIPEGYSVSREKKERFSLILESASTNQTSMYLCASSSQGSGANVLTFGAGSRLTVL.

V is TRBV6-5 and J is TRBJ2-2, with unresolved D. The CDR3 sequence is 11 residues long. Germline lookup yields CDR1 MNHEY and CDR2 SVGAGI. The V gene lost 8 bases and the J gene lost 5 bases, with 6 bases spanning the gap. CDR3 region: CASGYTGELFF. The CDR3 DNA reads TGTGCCAGCGGGTATACCGGGGAGCTGTTTTTT.

This chain uses TRBV10-3 with TRBJ2-5; D tentatively fits TRBD1 or TRBD2 (5 bases each). CDR3 size: 14 residues. The V end was cut by 5 bases, the J end by 5 bases, with 15 bases between. In germline, CDR1 is ENHRY, CDR2 SYGVKD. As DNA, the CDR3 is TGTGCCATCAGTCCGGGGCTTGCTGGGGAGACCCAGTACTTC. Translated, it gives CAISPGLAGETQYF.

V usage is TRBV30 and J usage is TRBJ2-7; 7 bases align to TRBD2. V dropped 4 bases and J dropped 7; count of bases not matched to a gene: 10. The germline CDR1 and CDR2 sequences are GTSNPN and SVGIG (reference sequence). CDR3 size: 13 residues. The DNA for the CDR3 is TGTGCCTGGACCCGGTTCCTCGGGGGGGAGCAGTACTTC. Amino acids: CAWTRFLGGEQYF.

This chain joins TRBV2 and TRBJ2-5; 8 nucleotides match TRBD2. Trimming took 5 bases from V and 1 from J; bases not matched to a gene: 3. This CDR3 is built from 14 residues. Germline values: CDR1 SNHLY, CDR2 FYNNEI. CDR3 amino acids: CASSLLAVQETQYF. CDR3 in DNA: TGTGCCAGCAGTTTACTAGCGGTCCAAGAGACCCAGTACTTC. Looking up the rest from reference TRBV2 and TRBJ2-5 gives the full variable domain: EPEVTQTPSHQVTQMGQEVILRCVPISNHLYFYWYRQILGQKVEFLVSFYNNEISEKSEIFDDQFSVERPDGSNFTLKIRSTKLEDSAMYFCASSLLAVQETQYFGPGTRLLVL.

V gene TRBV5-6 combines with J gene TRBJ1-4; possibly TRBD1 for D (5 bases). Trimming removed 2 bases from V and 7 bases from J, with 12 bases in between. From germline, CDR1 is SGHDT and CDR2 YYEEEE. The CDR3 sequence is 14 residues long. The CDR3 sequence: CASSFGGVGEKLFF. Here the CDR3 DNA reads TGTGCCAGCAGCTTCGGGGGGGTAGGTGAAAAACTGTTTTTT. Variable domain in full (rest from reference TRBV5-6 and TRBJ1-4): DAGVTQSPTHLIKTRGQQVTLRCSPKSGHDTVSWYQQALGQGPQFIFQYYEEEERQRGNFPDRFSGHQFPNYSSELNVNALLLGDSALYLCASSFGGVGEKLFFGSGTQLSVL.

This rearrangement joins TRBV4-1 to TRBJ2-4, with D maybe TRBD1 (6 bases). V lost 5 bases to trimming and J lost 3 bases, with 14 bases between them. Germline CDR1 is MGHRA and CDR2 is YSYEKL. The CDR3 sequence is 15 residues long. This CDR3 reads CASSILDRGKNIQYF. In nucleotides, the CDR3 is TGCGCCAGCAGCATATTGGACAGAGGCAAAAACATTCAGTACTTC.

V gene TRBV4-1 combines with J gene TRBJ1-1; TRBD1 matches 8 bases. The CDR3 runs to 15 residues. CDR1 is MGHRA and CDR2 is YSYEKL in the germline V gene. Losses at the gene ends were 4 bases for V and 7 bases for J; bases not matched to a gene: 11. The CDR3 DNA sequence: TGCGCCAGCAGCCCCAGAGGACAGGGAACCCTTGAAGCTTTCTTT. Its translation: CASSPRGQGTLEAFF.

This clone was counted once. The chain links TRBV4-1 to TRBJ1-1; 9 nucleotides line up with TRBD1. Germline trimming cut 3 bases from V and 2 bases from J; bases unmatched to any gene: 4. The germline CDR1 and CDR2 sequences are MGHRA and YSYEKL. The CDR3 has 15 amino acids. CDR3 DNA sequence: TGCGCCAGCAGCCAGAAACAGGGGGCAAACACTGAAGCTTTCTTT. It encodes CASSQKQGANTEAFF.

This clone has a handful of counts. V and J are TRBV6-5 and TRBJ1-5, with 7 bases fitting TRBD1. The CDR3 totals 15 residues. The germline CDR1 and CDR2 sequences are MNHEY and SVGAGI. V shed 6 bases, J shed 2 bases, and the junction held 7 bases outside the gene matches. The CDR3 bases are TGTGCCAGCAGCGCGACAGGGACGGGCAATCAGCCCCAGCATTTT. Its protein is CASSATGTGNQPQHF.